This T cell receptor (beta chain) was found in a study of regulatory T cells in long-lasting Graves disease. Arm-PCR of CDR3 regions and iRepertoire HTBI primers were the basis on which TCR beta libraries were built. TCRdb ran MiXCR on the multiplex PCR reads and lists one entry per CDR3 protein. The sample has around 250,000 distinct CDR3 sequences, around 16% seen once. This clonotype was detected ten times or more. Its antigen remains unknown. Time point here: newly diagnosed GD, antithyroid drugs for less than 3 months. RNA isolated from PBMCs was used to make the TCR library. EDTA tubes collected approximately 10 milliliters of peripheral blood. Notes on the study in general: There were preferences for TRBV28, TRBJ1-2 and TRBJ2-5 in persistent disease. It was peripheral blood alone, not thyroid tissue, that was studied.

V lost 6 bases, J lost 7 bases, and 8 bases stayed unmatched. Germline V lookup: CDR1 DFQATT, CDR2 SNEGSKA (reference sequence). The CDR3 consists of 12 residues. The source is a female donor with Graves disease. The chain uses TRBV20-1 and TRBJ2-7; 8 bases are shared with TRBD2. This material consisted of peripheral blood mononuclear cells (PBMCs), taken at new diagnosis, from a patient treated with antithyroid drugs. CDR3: CSAGGPGGEQYF. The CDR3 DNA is TGCAGTGCGGGAGGGCCGGGGGGGGAGCAGTACTTC.